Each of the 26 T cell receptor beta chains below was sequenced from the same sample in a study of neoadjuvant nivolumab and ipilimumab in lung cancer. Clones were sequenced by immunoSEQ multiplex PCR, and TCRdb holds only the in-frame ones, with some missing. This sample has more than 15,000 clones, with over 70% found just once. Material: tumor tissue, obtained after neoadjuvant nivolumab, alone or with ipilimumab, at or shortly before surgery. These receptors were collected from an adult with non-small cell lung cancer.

The CDR3 reads CASSRTGTMGVGEQFF. The CDR3 DNA follows: TGTGCCAGTAGCCGGACCGGGACTATGGGGGTAGGCGAGCAGTTCTTC. The rearrangement joins TRBV19 to TRBJ2-1; 7 positions match TRBD2. The germline V gene encodes CDR1 LNHDA and CDR2 SQIVND (reference sequence). J was trimmed by 10 bases and V by 6 bases; bases with no gene match: 18. The CDR3 runs to 16 residues.

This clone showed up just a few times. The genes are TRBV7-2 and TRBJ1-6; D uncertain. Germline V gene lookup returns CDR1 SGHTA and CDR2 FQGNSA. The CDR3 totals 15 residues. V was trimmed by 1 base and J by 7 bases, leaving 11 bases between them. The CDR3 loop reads CASSLVADGNSPLHF. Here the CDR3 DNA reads TGTGCCAGCAGCTTAGTTGCGGACGGAAATTCACCCCTCCACTTT.

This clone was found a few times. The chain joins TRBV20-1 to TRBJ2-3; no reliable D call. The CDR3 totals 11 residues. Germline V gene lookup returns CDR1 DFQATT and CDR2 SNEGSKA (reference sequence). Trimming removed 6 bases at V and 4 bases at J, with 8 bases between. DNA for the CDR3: TGCAGTGCCGGCCCAGCAGATACGCAGTATTTT. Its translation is CSAGPADTQYF.

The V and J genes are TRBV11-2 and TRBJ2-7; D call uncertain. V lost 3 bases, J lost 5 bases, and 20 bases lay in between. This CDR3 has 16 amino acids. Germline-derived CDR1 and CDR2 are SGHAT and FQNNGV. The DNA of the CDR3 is TGTGCCAGCAGCTTCGGTTCCTACCCGAGAGCCGACGAGCAGTACTTC. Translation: CASSFGSYPRADEQYF.

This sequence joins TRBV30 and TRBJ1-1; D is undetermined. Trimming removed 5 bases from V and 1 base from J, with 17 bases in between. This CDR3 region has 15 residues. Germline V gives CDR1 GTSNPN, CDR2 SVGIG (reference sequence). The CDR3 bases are TGTGCCTGGGCACGTTTCTTGGGGAAGAACACTGAAGCTTTCTTT. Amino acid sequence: CAWARFLGKNTEAFF.

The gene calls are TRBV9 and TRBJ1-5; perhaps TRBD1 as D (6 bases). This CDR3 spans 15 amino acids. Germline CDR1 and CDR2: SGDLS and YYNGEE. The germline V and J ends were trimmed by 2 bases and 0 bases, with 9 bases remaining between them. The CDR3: CASSVTGNSNQPQHF. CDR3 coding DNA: TGTGCCAGCAGCGTTACAGGGAATAGCAATCAGCCCCAGCATTTT. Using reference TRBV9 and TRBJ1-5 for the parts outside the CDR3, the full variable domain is DSGVTQTPKHLITATGQRVTLRCSPRSGDLSVYWYQQSLDQGLQFLIQYYNGEERAKGNILERFSAQQFPDLHSELNLSSLELGDSALYFCASSVTGNSNQPQHFGDGTRLSIL.

CDR3: CASSQDTGTANYGYTF. CDR3 in DNA: TGCGCCAGCAGCCAGGACACTGGGACAGCTAACTATGGCTACACCTTC. The gene calls are TRBV4-3 and TRBJ1-2; 7 bases align to TRBD1. Germline V lookup: CDR1 LGHNA, CDR2 YSLEER. The CDR3 contains 16 residues. The V segment lost 3 bases and the J segment 0 bases; nucleotides outside the gene matches: 7.

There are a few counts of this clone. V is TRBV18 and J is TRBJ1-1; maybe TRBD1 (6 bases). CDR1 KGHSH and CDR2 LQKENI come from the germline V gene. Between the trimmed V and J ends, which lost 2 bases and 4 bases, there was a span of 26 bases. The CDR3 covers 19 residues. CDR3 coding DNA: TGTGCCAGCTCACCATTTGGGGCAGGGGCTTATCTAAGGGGCACTGAAGCTTTCTTT. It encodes CASSPFGAGAYLRGTEAFF. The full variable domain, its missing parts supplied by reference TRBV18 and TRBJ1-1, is NAGVMQNPRHLVRRRGQEARLRCSPMKGHSHVYWYRQLPEEGLKFMVYLQKENIIDESGMPKERFSAEFPKEGPSILRIQQVVRGDSAAYFCASSPFGAGAYLRGTEAFFGQGTRLTVV.

The CDR3 region is CAWNQFRAYRTEAFF. The DNA for the CDR3 is TGTGCCTGGAATCAGTTCCGGGCCTATAGGACTGAAGCTTTCTTT. The rearrangement joins TRBV30 to TRBJ1-1; D uncertain. This CDR3 has 15 residues. The germline V and J ends were trimmed by 4 bases and 5 bases, with 20 bases remaining between them. The germline CDR1 and CDR2 sequences are GTSNPN and SVGIG (reference sequence).

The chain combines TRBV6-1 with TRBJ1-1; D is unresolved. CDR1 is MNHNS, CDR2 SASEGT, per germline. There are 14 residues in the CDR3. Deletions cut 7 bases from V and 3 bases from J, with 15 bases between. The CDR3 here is CASKGRATHTEAFF. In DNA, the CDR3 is TGTGCCAGCAAGGGTCGAGCCACACACACTGAAGCTTTCTTT.

The CDR3 DNA is TGTGCCAGCAGCCCGGGACTAGGAAATACGCAGTATTTT. Amino acid sequence: CASSPGLGNTQYF. V gene TRBV7-9 combines with J gene TRBJ2-3, with TRBD2 matching over 8 bases. The junction had 5 bases not matched to a gene; V was cut back by 5 bases and J by 7 bases. Germline values: CDR1 SEHNR, CDR2 FQNEAQ (reference sequence). The CDR3 runs to 13 residues.

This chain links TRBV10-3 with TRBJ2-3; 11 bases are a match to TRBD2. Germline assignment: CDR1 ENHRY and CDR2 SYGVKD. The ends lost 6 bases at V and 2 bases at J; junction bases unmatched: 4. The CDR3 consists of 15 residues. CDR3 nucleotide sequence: TGTGCCATCAGCGCGACTAGCGGGGACACAGATACGCAGTATTTT. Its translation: CAISATSGDTDTQYF.

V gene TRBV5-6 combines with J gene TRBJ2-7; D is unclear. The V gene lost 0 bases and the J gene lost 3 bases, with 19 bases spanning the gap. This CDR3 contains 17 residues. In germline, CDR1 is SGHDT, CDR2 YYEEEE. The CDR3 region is CASSLAYGRTVDYEQYF. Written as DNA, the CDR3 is TGTGCCAGCAGCTTGGCCTATGGCAGGACGGTCGACTACGAGCAGTACTTC.

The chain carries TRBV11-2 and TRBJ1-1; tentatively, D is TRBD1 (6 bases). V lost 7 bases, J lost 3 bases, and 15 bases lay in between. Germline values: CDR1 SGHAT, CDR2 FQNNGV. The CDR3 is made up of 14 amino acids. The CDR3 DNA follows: TGTGCCAGCACCCAGGGGCGGTGGTACACTGAAGCTTTCTTT. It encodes CASTQGRWYTEAFF.

CDR3 DNA: TGTGCCAGCGGAACACGGGAGCGAAACACCATATATTTT. Its translation: CASGTRERNTIYF. This sequence joins TRBV27 and TRBJ1-3, with D unresolved. Trimming shortened V by 8 bases and J by 5 bases, and 13 bases separated the two germline ends. Germline V gene data show CDR1 as MNHEY and CDR2 as SMNVEV (reference sequence). The CDR3 is 13 amino acids.

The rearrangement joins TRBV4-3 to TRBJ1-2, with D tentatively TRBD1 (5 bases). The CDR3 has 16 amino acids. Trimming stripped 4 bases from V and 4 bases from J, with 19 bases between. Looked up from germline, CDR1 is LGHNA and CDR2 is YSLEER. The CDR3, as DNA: TGCGCCAGCAGCCCAAAGGCTGGAGGGGCGGTCTATGGCTACACCTTC. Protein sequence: CASSPKAGGAVYGYTF.

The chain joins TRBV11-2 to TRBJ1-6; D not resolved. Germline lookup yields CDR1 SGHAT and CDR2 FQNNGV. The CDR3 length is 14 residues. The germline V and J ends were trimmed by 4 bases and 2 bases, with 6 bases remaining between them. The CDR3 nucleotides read TGTGCCAGCAGCTCCAGCACCTATAATTCACCCCTCCACTTT. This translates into CASSSSTYNSPLHF.

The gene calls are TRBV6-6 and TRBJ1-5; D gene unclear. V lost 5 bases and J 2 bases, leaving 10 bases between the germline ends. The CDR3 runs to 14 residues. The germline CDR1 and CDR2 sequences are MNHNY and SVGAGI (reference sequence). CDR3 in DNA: TGTGCCAGCAGTCACCTTTTGGGCAATCAGCCCCAGCATTTT. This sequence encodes CASSHLLGNQPQHF.

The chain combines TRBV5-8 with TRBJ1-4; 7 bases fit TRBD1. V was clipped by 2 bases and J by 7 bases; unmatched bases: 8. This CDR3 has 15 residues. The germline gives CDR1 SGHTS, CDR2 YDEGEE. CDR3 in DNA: TGTGCCAGCAGCTTAAGACAGGGCGGGAGTGAAAAACTGTTTTTT. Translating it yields CASSLRQGGSEKLFF.

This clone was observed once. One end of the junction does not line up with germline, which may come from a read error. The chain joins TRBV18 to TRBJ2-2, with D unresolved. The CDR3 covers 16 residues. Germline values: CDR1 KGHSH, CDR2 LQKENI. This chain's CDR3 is CASSPRPPGNTGELFF. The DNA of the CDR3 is TGTGCCAGTTCACCACGCCCACCCGGGAACACCGGGGAGCTGTTTTTT.

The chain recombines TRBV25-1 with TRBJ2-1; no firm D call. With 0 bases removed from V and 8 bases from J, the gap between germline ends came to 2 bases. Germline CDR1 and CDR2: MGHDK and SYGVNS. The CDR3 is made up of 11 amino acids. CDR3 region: CASSEYHEQFF. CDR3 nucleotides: TGTGCCAGCAGTGAATACCATGAGCAGTTCTTC.

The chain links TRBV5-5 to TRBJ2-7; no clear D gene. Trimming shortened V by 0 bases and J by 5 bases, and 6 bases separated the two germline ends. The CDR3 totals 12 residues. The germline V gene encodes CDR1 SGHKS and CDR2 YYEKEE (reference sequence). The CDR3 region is CASSLGEHEQYF. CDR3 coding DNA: TGTGCCAGCAGCTTGGGGGAACACGAGCAGTACTTC.

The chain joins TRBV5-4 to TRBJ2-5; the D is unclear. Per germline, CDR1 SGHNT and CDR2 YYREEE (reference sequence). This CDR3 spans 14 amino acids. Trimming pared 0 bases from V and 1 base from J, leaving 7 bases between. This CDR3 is CASSLDPAQETQYF. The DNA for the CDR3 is TGTGCCAGCAGCTTGGATCCAGCCCAAGAGACCCAGTACTTC.

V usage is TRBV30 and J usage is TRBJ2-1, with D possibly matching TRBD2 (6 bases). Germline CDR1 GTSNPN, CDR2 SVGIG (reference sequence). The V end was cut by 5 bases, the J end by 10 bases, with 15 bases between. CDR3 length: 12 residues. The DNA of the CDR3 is TGTGCCTGGGCCGGGGGTGTAGGGGAGCAGTTCTTC. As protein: CAWAGGVGEQFF.

The CDR3 DNA follows: TGTGCCAGCAGCCTTAACAGTGACTACCCCCAGTACTTC. Its protein is CASSLNSDYPQYF. V is TRBV7-7 and J is TRBJ2-5; D perhaps matches TRBD2 (5 bases). V shed 5 bases and J shed 9 bases, with 16 bases lying between them. Germline loops: CDR1 SSHAT, CDR2 FNYEAQ (reference sequence). CDR3 length equals 13 residues.

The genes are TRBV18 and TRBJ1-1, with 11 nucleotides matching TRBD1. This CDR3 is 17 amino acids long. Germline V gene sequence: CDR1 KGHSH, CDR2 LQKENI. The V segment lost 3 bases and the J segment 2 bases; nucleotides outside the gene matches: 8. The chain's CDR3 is CASSPLGQGAYNTEAFF. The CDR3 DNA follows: TGTGCCAGCTCACCCCTCGGACAGGGGGCGTACAACACTGAAGCTTTCTTT.